This T cell receptor (beta chain) is from a study of spatial heterogeneity in lung cancer. On this clonotype: Antigen unknown. As an off-target read in a library built for alpha chains, this beta chain has a frequency of little significance.

TCRdb passed the 5' RACE reads through MiXCR, listing each CDR3 protein once. The table lists about 16,000 distinct CDR3 sequences, approximately 5.6% of them singletons. Time point given: sample taken at primary tumor resection. V lost 3 bases to trimming and J lost 1 base, with 9 bases between them. The CDR3 sequence is 15 residues long. General study findings and limits: There was tracking of ubiquitous and regional nonsynonymous mutations by the respective counts of ubiquitous and regional expanded TCRs. In tumors, expanded intratumoral alpha and beta TCR counts tracked mutation counts.

V and J are TRBV12-3 or TRBV12-4 and TRBJ2-2, with D perhaps matching TRBD1 or TRBD2 (5 bases each). The sequence was collected from a female donor with early-stage non-small cell lung cancer. The starting material was lung tumor tissue, obtained at surgery. The CDR3 here is CASSFGGVNTGELFF. DNA of the CDR3: TGTGCCAGCAGTTTTGGGGGTGTGAACACCGGGGAGCTGTTTTTT.